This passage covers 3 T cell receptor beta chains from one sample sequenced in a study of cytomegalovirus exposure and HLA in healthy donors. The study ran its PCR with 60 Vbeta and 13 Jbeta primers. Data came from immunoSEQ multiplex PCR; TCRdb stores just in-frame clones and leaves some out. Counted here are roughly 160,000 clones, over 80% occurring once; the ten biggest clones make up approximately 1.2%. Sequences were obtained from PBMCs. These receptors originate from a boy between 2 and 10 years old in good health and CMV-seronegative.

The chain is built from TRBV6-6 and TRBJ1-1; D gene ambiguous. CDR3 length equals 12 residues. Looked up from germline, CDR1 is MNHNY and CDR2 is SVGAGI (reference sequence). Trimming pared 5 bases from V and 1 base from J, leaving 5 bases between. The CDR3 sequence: CASSLANTEAFF. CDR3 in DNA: TGTGCCAGCAGTCTGGCGAACACTGAAGCTTTCTTT.

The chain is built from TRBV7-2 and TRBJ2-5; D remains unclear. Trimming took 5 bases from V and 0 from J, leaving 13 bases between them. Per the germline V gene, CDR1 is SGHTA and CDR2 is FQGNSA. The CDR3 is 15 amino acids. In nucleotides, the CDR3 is TGTGCCAGCAGCCCTCTTAGACGGGACCAAGAGACCCAGTACTTC. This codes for CASSPLRRDQETQYF.

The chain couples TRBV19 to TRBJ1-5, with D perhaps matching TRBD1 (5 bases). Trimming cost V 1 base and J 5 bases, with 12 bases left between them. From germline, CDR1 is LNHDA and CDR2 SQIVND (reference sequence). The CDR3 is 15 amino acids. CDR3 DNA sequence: TGTGCCAGTAGTATAGTCGTCGGGGGGGATCAGCCCCAGCATTTT. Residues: CASSIVVGGDQPQHF.